Listed here are 21 T cell receptor beta chains from one sample, sequenced in a study of cytomegalovirus exposure and HLA in healthy donors. Clones were sequenced by immunoSEQ multiplex PCR, and TCRdb holds only the in-frame ones, with some missing. The data contain some 90,000 clones, approximately 96% of them seen just once; the ten biggest clones take up roughly 0.8%. Source material: PBMCs. These TCRs come from a man younger than 35 in good health and CMV-seronegative.

This clone was seen just once. The chain employs TRBV19 and TRBJ2-1; maybe TRBD2 (6 bases). Trimming took off 6 bases at V and 0 bases at J, with 9 bases between the two ends. This CDR3 contains 14 residues. CDR1 is LNHDA, CDR2 SQIVND, per germline (reference sequence). This CDR3 is CASRRGGSYNEQFF. Here the CDR3 DNA reads TGTGCCAGTAGGAGGGGAGGCTCCTACAATGAGCAGTTCTTC.

The chain is built from TRBV28 and TRBJ2-1; TRBD2 is a possible D gene (6 bases). The length of the CDR3 is 13 residues. V lost 3 bases to trimming and J lost 3 bases, with 6 bases between them. CDR1 and CDR2 (germline): MDHEN, SYDVKM. CDR3 nucleotides: TGTGCCAGCAGTTTGGGAGGCTACAATGAGCAGTTCTTC. It encodes CASSLGGYNEQFF. Looking up the rest from reference TRBV28 and TRBJ2-1 gives the full variable domain: DVKVTQSSRYLVKRTGEKVFLECVQDMDHENMFWYRQDPGLGLRLIYFSYDVKMKEKGDIPEGYSVSREKKERFSLILESASTNQTSMYLCASSLGGYNEQFFGPGTRLTVL.

The rearrangement uses TRBV28 and TRBJ1-2, with TRBD1 matching 9 bases. This CDR3 region has 15 residues. V was clipped by 10 bases and J by 8 bases; unmatched bases: 17. Germline loops: CDR1 MDHEN, CDR2 SYDVKM. CDR3 loop: CATDDRTGVPGGYTF. Here the CDR3 DNA reads TGTGCCACCGATGACCGGACAGGGGTACCGGGCGGCTACACCTTC.

The V and J genes are TRBV6-5 and TRBJ1-1, with 7 positions matching TRBD1. J was trimmed by 3 bases and V by 9 bases; bases with no gene match: 13. Germline V CDR1 and CDR2: MNHEY, SVGAGI. CDR3 size: 15 residues. The CDR3 DNA follows: TGTGCCAGTCGAACCGAGGGACAGAGATACACTGAAGCTTTCTTT. Residues: CASRTEGQRYTEAFF.

The chain couples TRBV11-2 to TRBJ1-2; tentatively, D is TRBD1 (5 bases). Looked up from germline, CDR1 is SGHAT and CDR2 is FQNNGV. Trimming removed 2 bases from V and 4 bases from J, with 14 bases in between. This CDR3 spans 15 amino acids. The CDR3 nucleotides read TGTGCCAGCAGCTTAAATGGCGGGGGTTTCTATGGCTACACCTTC. Encoded protein: CASSLNGGGFYGYTF. Full variable domain (rest looked up from reference TRBV11-2 and TRBJ1-2): EAGVAQSPRYKIIEKRQSVAFWCNPISGHATLYWYQQILGQGPKLLIQFQNNGVVDDSQLPKDRFSAERLKGVDSTLKIQPAKLEDSAVYLCASSLNGGGFYGYTFGSGTRLTVV.

This clone has more than one count but fewer than ten. This chain joins TRBV25-1 and TRBJ1-2, with TRBD1 matching 8 bases. Trimming cost V 3 bases and J 6 bases; bases outside gene matches: 3. Germline V lookup: CDR1 MGHDK, CDR2 SYGVNS. This CDR3 is built from 13 residues. DNA for the CDR3: TGTGCCAGCAGTGATCAGGGGGCGCATGGCTACACCTTC. Translation gives CASSDQGAHGYTF.

The V call is TRBV6-5, the J call TRBJ2-1; 9 bases agree with TRBD1. The length of the CDR3 is 14 residues. The germline CDR1 and CDR2 sequences are MNHEY and SVGAGI. Germline trimming cut 0 bases from V and 7 bases from J; bases unmatched to any gene: 1. CDR3 sequence: CASSYSGQGNEQFF. The CDR3 nucleotides are TGTGCCAGCAGTTACTCAGGACAGGGGAATGAGCAGTTCTTC.

V gene TRBV7-9 combines with J gene TRBJ1-4; the D is unclear. The CDR3 extends over 14 amino acids. The germline V gene encodes CDR1 SEHNR and CDR2 FQNEAQ (reference sequence). V lost 1 base to trimming and J lost 5 bases, with 8 bases between them. Here the CDR3 reads CASSLGGKNEKLFF. CDR3 DNA: TGTGCCAGCAGCTTAGGAGGGAAGAATGAAAAACTGTTTTTT.

This chain links TRBV2 with TRBJ2-3; the D gene is possibly TRBD2 (5 bases). CDR3 length equals 16 residues. The germline CDR1 and CDR2 sequences are SNHLY and FYNNEI. Deletions cut 8 bases from V and 4 bases from J, with 22 bases between. The CDR3 DNA reads TGTGCCAGCGCTCCTTCGACTACCTGGAGGCCAGATACGCAGTATTTT. Protein: CASAPSTTWRPDTQYF.

The chain joins TRBV2 to TRBJ2-7; tentatively, D is TRBD2 (6 bases). CDR1 and CDR2 (germline): SNHLY, FYNNEI. CDR3 length: 14 amino acids. Trimming removed 7 bases at V and 1 base at J, with 14 bases between. The CDR3 loop is CASMGGTGSYEQYV. CDR3 bases: TGTGCCAGCATGGGGGGAACCGGTTCCTACGAGCAGTACGTC.

This clone has just one count. The rearrangement uses TRBV7-8 and TRBJ2-7, with 7 bases matching TRBD2. This CDR3 spans 17 amino acids. Germline-derived CDR1 and CDR2 are SGHVS and FQNEAQ. V shed 0 bases, J shed 0 bases, and the junction held 8 bases outside the gene matches. The CDR3 DNA sequence: TGTGCCAGCAGCTTAGCTGTGACTAAGCGGGACTCCTACGAGCAGTACTTC. Translation: CASSLAVTKRDSYEQYF.

The chain combines TRBV5-4 with TRBJ1-2, with TRBD1 matching 9 bases. Trimming cost V 4 bases and J 7 bases; bases outside gene matches: 14. The CDR3 has 16 residues. From germline, CDR1 is SGHNT and CDR2 YYREEE (reference sequence). In DNA, the CDR3 is TGTGCCAGCAGCACCTTTACAGGGGGCGTAGTAGGTGGCTACACCTTC. Translated: CASSTFTGGVVGGYTF. The full variable domain, its missing parts supplied by reference TRBV5-4 and TRBJ1-2, is ETGVTQSPTHLIKTRGQQVTLRCSSQSGHNTVSWYQQALGQGPQFIFQYYREEENGRGNFPPRFSGLQFPNYSSELNVNALELDDSALYLCASSTFTGGVVGGYTFGSGTRLTVV.

DNA for the CDR3: TGTGCCAGCAGTTTTCCCTCGGTGGATGAAAAACTGTTTTTT. This gives the protein CASSFPSVDEKLFF. The rearrangement uses TRBV28 and TRBJ1-4; D unclear. Per the germline V gene, CDR1 is MDHEN and CDR2 is SYDVKM. V lost 3 bases and J 6 bases, leaving 11 bases between the germline ends. The CDR3 consists of 14 residues. The full variable domain, completed using reference TRBV28 and TRBJ1-4, is DVKVTQSSRYLVKRTGEKVFLECVQDMDHENMFWYRQDPGLGLRLIYFSYDVKMKEKGDIPEGYSVSREKKERFSLILESASTNQTSMYLCASSFPSVDEKLFFGSGTQLSVL.

The J gene is TRBJ1-2, the V gene TRBV21-1; the D segment call TRBD1 is taken from the table without a DNA check. TRBV21-1 is an annotated pseudogene. The CDR3 consists of 15 residues. CDR3 amino acids: CASSKAGTVNYGYTF. As DNA, the CDR3 is TGTGCCAGCAGCAAAGCCGGGACAGTAAACTATGGCTACACCTTC.

This chain links TRBV4-1 with TRBJ1-1; maybe TRBD1 (5 bases). V shed 3 bases and J shed 9 bases, with 11 bases lying between them. The V gene's germline CDR1 is MGHRA and CDR2 YSYEKL. This CDR3 has 12 amino acids. The CDR3 reads CASSQIQEKAFF. CDR3 DNA: TGCGCCAGCAGCCAGATACAGGAGAAAGCTTTCTTT.

This clone was seen only once. The chain joins TRBV29-1 to TRBJ1-1, with 7 bases identical to TRBD1. This CDR3 contains 13 residues. CDR1 is SQVTM and CDR2 is ANQGSEA in the germline V gene. The V segment lost 6 bases and the J segment 3 bases; nucleotides outside the gene matches: 7. The DNA for the CDR3 is TGCAGCGTGAAAGACAGGGAGGACACTGAAGCTTTCTTT. It yields the protein CSVKDREDTEAFF. The variable domain in full, completed from reference TRBV29-1 and TRBJ1-1, reads SAVISQKPSRDICQRGTSLTIQCQVDSQVTMMFWYRQQPGQSLTLIATANQGSEATYESGFVIDKFPISRPNLTFSTLTVSNMSPEDSSIYLCSVKDREDTEAFFGQGTRLTVV.

This sequence joins TRBV6-6 and TRBJ2-3; 7 bases are shared with TRBD1. Unmatched junction bases numbered 9, after V lost 6 bases and J lost 0 bases. Germline lookup yields CDR1 MNHNY and CDR2 SVGAGI (reference sequence). This CDR3 is 16 amino acids long. The CDR3 spells CASSQQDRTSTDTQYF. The CDR3 nucleotides read TGTGCCAGCAGCCAACAGGACAGGACGAGCACAGATACGCAGTATTTT.

The CDR3 region has the DNA TGTGCCACCAGCAGAGACAAGGCTAGCGGCAATCAGCCCCAGCATTTT. Its protein product is CATSRDKASGNQPQHF. The chain joins TRBV15 to TRBJ1-5; D gene ambiguous. This CDR3 spans 16 amino acids. Germline loops: CDR1 LNHNV, CDR2 YYDKDF (reference sequence). Trimming removed 0 bases from V and 2 bases from J, with 11 bases in between. The whole variable domain, remainder taken from reference TRBV15 and TRBJ1-5, is DAMVIQNPRYQVTQFGKPVTLSCSQTLNHNVMYWYQQKSSQAPKLLFHYYDKDFNNEADTPDNFQSRRPNTSFCFLDIRSPGLGDTAMYLCATSRDKASGNQPQHFGDGTRLSIL.

The V and J genes are TRBV18 and TRBJ1-1; D may be TRBD1 (6 bases). V was pared by 3 bases and J by 2 bases, with 16 bases between. This CDR3 comprises 16 residues. The germline V gene encodes CDR1 KGHSH and CDR2 LQKENI. The CDR3 coding sequence is TGTGCCAGCTCACCGAGACGGGACACCGGTAACACTGAAGCTTTCTTT. The encoded protein is CASSPRRDTGNTEAFF.

The genes are TRBV28 and TRBJ2-1, with TRBD2 identical over 10 bases. The V gene end was trimmed by 6 bases and the J gene end by 7 bases; junction bases not matched to a gene: 9. This CDR3 spans 15 amino acids. Per germline, CDR1 MDHEN and CDR2 SYDVKM. In DNA form, the CDR3 reads TGTGCCAGCAGGCCTACTAGCGGGATATTTAATGAGCAGTTCTTC. Protein product: CASRPTSGIFNEQFF.

This chain connects TRBV7-9 to TRBJ1-1, with a possible D match to TRBD1 (6 bases). V lost 1 base and J 5 bases, leaving 11 bases between the germline ends. CDR3 length equals 14 residues. From germline, CDR1 is SEHNR and CDR2 FQNEAQ (reference sequence). In nucleotides, the CDR3 is TGTGCCAGCAGCTTAGGAGGGGGGGGAACTGAAGCTTTCTTT. This sequence encodes CASSLGGGGTEAFF.